The clone carrying this T cell receptor beta chain was observed a handful of times. Its antigen is as yet unknown. The sample is drawn from a study of beta chain features in type 1 diabetes. Study-wide findings and caveats: Whatever favoring of shorter templates PCR might show would apply equally to patients and controls. A moderate, significant TCRB CDR3 shortening appeared in type 1 diabetes across four CD4+ subsets.

TCRB transcripts that were expressed got sequenced, as all of the isolated RNA had been reverse transcribed. Data came from immunoSEQ multiplex PCR; TCRdb stores just in-frame clones and leaves some out. The sample includes a few hundred thousand clones, 8.5% to 10% of them seen just once. The CDR3 is made up of 16 amino acids. Trimming took 6 bases from V and 0 from J, leaving 12 bases between them. In germline, CDR1 is LNHDA, CDR2 SQIVND (reference sequence). Sorted populations all exceeded 98% purity. The V call is TRBV19, the J call TRBJ2-6; D assignment may be TRBD1 or TRBD2 (6 bases each). The sequencing input was central memory CD4+ T cells from blood. The TCR sequence derives from a man aged 25 to 40 with type 1 diabetes. The CDR3 here is CASRGGLNSGANVLTF. For the CDR3, the DNA is TGTGCCAGTAGAGGGGGGCTCAACTCTGGGGCCAACGTCCTGACTTTC.